The 9 T cell receptor beta chains given below trace back to one sample, sequenced in a study of identical twins. One entry per CDR3 protein, called by TCRdb with MiXCR from the 5' RACE reads. The sample holds under 300,000 distinct CDR3 sequences, roughly 12% seen once. This same sample was also part of a study on yellow fever vaccine responses in identical twins.

The material sequenced was memory (CD45RO+) T cells sorted from blood. The receptors were sampled from a woman under 30 in good health.

This clonotype was counted a few times. The chain carries TRBV20-1 and TRBJ2-5; possible D gene TRBD1, 6 bases. The CDR3 is 16 residues long. Germline values: CDR1 DFQATT, CDR2 SNEGSKA (reference sequence). V gave up 0 bases and J gave up 2 bases, with 16 bases separating them. The CDR3 nucleotides read TGCAGTGCTAGAGATAGTTGGGCAGGGGCACAAGAGACCCAGTACTTC. This encodes CSARDSWAGAQETQYF.

This clonotype came up a few times. The V call is TRBV14, the J call TRBJ1-2; D call uncertain. There are 13 residues in the CDR3. Germline CDR1 reads SGHDN; CDR2 reads FVKESK. The germline V and J ends were trimmed by 1 base and 4 bases, with 7 bases remaining between them. CDR3 loop: CASSQGLGYGYTF. Written as DNA, the CDR3 is TGTGCCAGCAGCCAAGGGTTAGGCTATGGCTACACCTTC.

The rearrangement links TRBV20-1 to TRBJ2-5, with D possibly being TRBD1 (5 bases). This CDR3 has 14 amino acids. V lost 5 bases and J lost 5, with 18 bases in between. The germline CDR1 and CDR2 sequences are DFQATT and SNEGSKA (reference sequence). Here the CDR3 reads CSADSGGRAETQYF. DNA of the CDR3: TGCAGTGCTGACAGTGGTGGCAGGGCTGAGACCCAGTACTTC.

At least ten counts were recorded for this clonotype. The junction does not match germline at one end; this may be a read error. The chain is built from TRBV12-3 or TRBV12-4 and TRBJ1-2; D uncertain. The CDR3 sequence is 13 residues long. CDR3 protein: CASSLGPTYGYTF. The CDR3 bases are TGTGCCAGCAGCTTAGGGCCGACATATGGCTACACCTTC.

This clonotype has ten or more counts. This sequence joins TRBV3-1 and TRBJ1-2; D unresolved. This CDR3 comprises 13 residues. Trimming took off 1 base at V and 3 bases at J, with 6 bases between the two ends. Germline CDR1 reads LGHDT; CDR2 reads YNNKEL (reference sequence). CDR3 in DNA: TGTGCCAGCAGCCAAGGGGTACACTATGGCTACACCTTC. Its protein product is CASSQGVHYGYTF.

This CDR3 is CASNQAWGSGNTIYF. CDR3 nucleotides: TGTGCCAGCAATCAAGCTTGGGGTTCTGGAAACACCATATATTTT. V and J are TRBV3-1 and TRBJ1-3; no firm D call. The V end was cut by 7 bases, the J end by 1 base, with 14 bases between. Germline lookup yields CDR1 LGHDT and CDR2 YNNKEL (reference sequence). There are 15 residues in the CDR3. Variable domain in full (rest from reference TRBV3-1 and TRBJ1-3): DTAVSQTPKYLVTQMGNDKSIKCEQNLGHDTMYWYKQDSKKFLKIMFSYNNKELIINETVPNRFSPKSPDKAHLNLHINSLELGDSAVYFCASNQAWGSGNTIYFGEGSWLTVV.

This clonotype has a count of ten or more. The chain combines TRBV29-1 with TRBJ2-2, with 11 bases that match TRBD1. The CDR3 has 14 residues. Germline CDR1 is SQVTM and CDR2 is ANQGSEA. Unmatched junction bases numbered 9, after V lost 8 bases and J lost 7 bases. Here the CDR3 DNA reads TGCAGCACCCGGACAGGGGGCGCGGGCGGGGAGCTGTTTTTT. Translating gives CSTRTGGAGGELFF.

In this sample, this clonotype turned up a few times. The chain recombines TRBV19 with TRBJ2-1; TRBD2 matches 14 bases. CDR3 length: 17 amino acids. With 7 bases clipped from V and 10 bases from J, the junction kept 15 bases outside the gene matches. Germline assignment: CDR1 LNHDA and CDR2 SQIVND (reference sequence). The CDR3 spells CASTHLTPGLAGVEQFF. The CDR3 DNA follows: TGTGCCAGTACTCACCTCACCCCGGGACTAGCGGGGGTCGAGCAGTTCTTC.

The chain has TRBV4-2 and TRBJ2-3; tentatively, D is TRBD2 (5 bases). The CDR3 spans 16 residues. Germline V CDR1 and CDR2: LGHNA, YNFKEQ. V lost 0 bases and J lost 3, with 13 bases in between. CDR3 loop: CASSQDYGVRTDTQYF. The CDR3 nucleotides read TGTGCCAGCAGCCAAGATTACGGGGTTAGGACAGATACGCAGTATTTT.